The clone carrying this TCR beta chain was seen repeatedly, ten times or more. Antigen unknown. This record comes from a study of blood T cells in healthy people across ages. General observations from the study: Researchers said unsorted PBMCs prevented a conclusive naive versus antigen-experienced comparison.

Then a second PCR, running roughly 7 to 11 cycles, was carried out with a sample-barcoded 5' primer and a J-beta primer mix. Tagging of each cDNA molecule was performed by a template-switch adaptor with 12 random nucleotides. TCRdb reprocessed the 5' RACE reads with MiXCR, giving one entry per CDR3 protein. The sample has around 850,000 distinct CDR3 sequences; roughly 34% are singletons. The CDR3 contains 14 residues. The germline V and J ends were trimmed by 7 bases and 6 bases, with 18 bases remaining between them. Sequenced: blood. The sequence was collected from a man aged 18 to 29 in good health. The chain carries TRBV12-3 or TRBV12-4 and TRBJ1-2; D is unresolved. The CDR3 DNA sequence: TGTGCCAGCACCCCGGCTTGGCTACCCCATGGCTACACCTTC. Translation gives CASTPAWLPHGYTF.